This T cell receptor (beta chain) was documented in a study of patients and donors after allogeneic stem cell transplantation. TCRdb re-called the RT-PCR reads with MiXCR, one entry per CDR3 protein. This sample carries some 960,000 distinct CDR3 sequences, about a sixth of them seen once, and the ten largest clones take roughly 6.4%. Losses at the gene ends were 6 bases for V and 7 bases for J; bases not matched to a gene: 9. CDR1 is MGHRA and CDR2 is YSYEKL in the germline V gene. The CDR3 is 13 residues long. The sequence was obtained from a human donor who was either an allogeneic HSCT recipient or a stem cell or donor lymphocyte infusion donor (not recorded which). It is not recorded whose cells these are; they may come from a transplant donor. The chain joins TRBV4-1 to TRBJ2-7; 7 bases agree with TRBD1. Sequences were obtained from blood, either unsorted or a sorted T cell fraction (not recorded which). The CDR3 protein is CASRGTALGEQYF. In nucleotides, the CDR3 is TGCGCCAGCAGAGGGACAGCATTGGGGGAGCAGTACTTC.